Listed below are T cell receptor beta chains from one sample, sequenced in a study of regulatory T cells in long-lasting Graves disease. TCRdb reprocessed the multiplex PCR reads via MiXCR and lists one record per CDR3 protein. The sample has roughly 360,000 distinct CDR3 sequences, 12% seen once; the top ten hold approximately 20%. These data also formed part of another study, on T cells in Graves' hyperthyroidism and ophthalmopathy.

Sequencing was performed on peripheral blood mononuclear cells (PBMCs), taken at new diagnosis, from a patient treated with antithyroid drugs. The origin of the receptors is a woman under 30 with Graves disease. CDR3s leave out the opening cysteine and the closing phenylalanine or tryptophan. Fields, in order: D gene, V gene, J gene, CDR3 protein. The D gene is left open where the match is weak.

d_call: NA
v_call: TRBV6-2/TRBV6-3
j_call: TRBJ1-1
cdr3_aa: ASNPRGDLPRSGTEAF

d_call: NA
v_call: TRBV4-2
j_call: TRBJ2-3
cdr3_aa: ASSQGLGARSTDTQY

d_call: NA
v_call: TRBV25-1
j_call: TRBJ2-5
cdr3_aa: ASSEGAETQY

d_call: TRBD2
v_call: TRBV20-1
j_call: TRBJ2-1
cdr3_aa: SARPLAAISYNEQF

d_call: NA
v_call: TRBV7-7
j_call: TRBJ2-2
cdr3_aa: ASSFAGQGLSRELF

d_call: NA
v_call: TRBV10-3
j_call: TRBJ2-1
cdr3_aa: AISESREAYNEQF

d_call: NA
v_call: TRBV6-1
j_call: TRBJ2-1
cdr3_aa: ASQGGTHNERF

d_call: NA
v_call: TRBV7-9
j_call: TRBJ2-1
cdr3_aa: ASSPKMDPLGEQF

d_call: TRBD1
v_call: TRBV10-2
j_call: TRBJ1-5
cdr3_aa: ASSDRGPNQPQH

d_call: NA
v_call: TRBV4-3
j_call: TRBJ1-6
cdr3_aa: ASSRSLDNSPLH

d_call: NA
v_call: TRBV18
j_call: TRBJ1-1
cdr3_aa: ASSPDRTEAF

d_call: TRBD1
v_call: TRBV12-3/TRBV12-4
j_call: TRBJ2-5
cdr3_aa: ASSPKGQGSETQY

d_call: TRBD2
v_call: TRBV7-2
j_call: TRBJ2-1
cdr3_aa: ASSQSGTSAYNEQF

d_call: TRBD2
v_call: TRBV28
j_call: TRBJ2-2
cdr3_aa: ASRGGANTGELF

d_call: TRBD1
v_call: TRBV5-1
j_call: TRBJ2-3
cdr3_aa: ASSPATGVADTQY

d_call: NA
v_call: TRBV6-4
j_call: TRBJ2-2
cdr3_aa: ASSDTSGVSGELF

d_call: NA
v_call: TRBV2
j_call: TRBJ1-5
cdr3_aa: ASSQELAGRGNQPQH

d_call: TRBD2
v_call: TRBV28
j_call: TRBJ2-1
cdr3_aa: ASSFLAGGLYNEQF